These 28 T cell receptor beta chains originate from one sample sequenced in a study of early T cells in non-severe SARS-CoV-2 infection. TCRdb reprocessed the 5' RACE reads with MiXCR, giving one entry per CDR3 protein. The table records about 88,000 distinct CDR3 sequences, just under 15% of them present only once. The sample comprised whole blood. The receptors were sampled from an adult who was a healthcare worker with PCR-confirmed SARS-CoV-2 infection or an uninfected control (not recorded which).

This clonotype was seen more than once but under ten times. The chain carries TRBV7-6 and TRBJ2-5; 7 nucleotides match TRBD1. The length of the CDR3 is 15 residues. Germline V gene data show CDR1 as SGHVS and CDR2 as FNYEAQ. Unmatched junction bases numbered 7, after V lost 5 bases and J lost 1 base. The CDR3 DNA follows: TGTGCCAGCAGCCAACTGACAGGGCCCCAAGAGACCCAGTACTTC. This sequence encodes CASSQLTGPQETQYF.

This clonotype has a count of ten or more. The V call is TRBV7-9, the J call TRBJ2-1, with a weak D call TRBD2 (5 bases). Trimming cost V 1 base and J 5 bases, with 18 bases left between them. Germline V CDR1 and CDR2: SEHNR, FQNEAQ (reference sequence). This CDR3 is 17 amino acids long. The CDR3: CASSLVFGLATDNEQFF. The CDR3 nucleotides read TGTGCCAGCAGCTTAGTCTTCGGCCTAGCCACCGACAATGAGCAGTTCTTC.

This clonotype was seen only a few times. This sequence joins TRBV6-6 and TRBJ2-4; D remains ambiguous. The CDR3 is 16 amino acids. V shed 5 bases and J shed 0 bases, with 14 bases lying between them. Germline CDR1 is MNHNY and CDR2 is SVGAGI (reference sequence). Here the CDR3 DNA reads TGTGCCAGCAGTCCGGATTACGACCTAGCCAAAAACATTCAGTACTTC. It yields the protein CASSPDYDLAKNIQYF.

This clonotype was seen a few times. V is TRBV5-1 and J is TRBJ2-7; a possible D gene is TRBD1 (6 bases). This CDR3 is 15 amino acids long. Germline CDR1 and CDR2: SGHRS and YFSETQ. Trimming removed 1 base at V and 3 bases at J, with 14 bases between. CDR3 coding DNA: TGCGCCAGCAGCTTGAGTCCAGGGGTTATCTACGAGCAGTACTTC. Translation: CASSLSPGVIYEQYF.

The chain employs TRBV20-1 and TRBJ2-1; 7 nucleotides agree with TRBD1. Germline V gene data show CDR1 as DFQATT and CDR2 as SNEGSKA (reference sequence). V lost 0 bases and J lost 10; bases outside the gene matches: 6. The CDR3 consists of 13 residues. In DNA, the CDR3 is TGCAGTGCTAGAGATACGGTCAGGGGGGAGCAGTTCTTC. Protein: CSARDTVRGEQFF.

This clonotype was found a few times. The V gene is TRBV7-6, the J gene TRBJ2-1; the match to TRBD2 covers 8 bases. This CDR3 has 17 residues. Unmatched junction bases numbered 15, after V lost 4 bases and J lost 7 bases. Germline CDR1 and CDR2: SGHVS and FNYEAQ. The CDR3 DNA is TGTGCCAGCAGCTCCCCTTACAAAAGCGGGAGACTAAATGAGCAGTTCTTC. Protein sequence: CASSSPYKSGRLNEQFF. Looking up the rest from reference TRBV7-6 and TRBJ2-1 gives the full variable domain: GAGVSQSPRYKVTKRGQDVALRCDPISGHVSLYWYRQALGQGPEFLTYFNYEAQQDKSGLPNDRFSAERPEGSISTLTIQRTEQRDSAMYRCASSSPYKSGRLNEQFFGPGTRLTVL.

This clonotype has a handful of counts. The chain employs TRBV6-1 and TRBJ2-1; 9 positions agree with TRBD1. The V gene's germline CDR1 is MNHNS and CDR2 SASEGT. Unmatched junction bases numbered 16, after V lost 0 bases and J lost 1 base. This CDR3 comprises 21 residues. The CDR3 loop is CASSEALAVGVGTGSYNEQFF. The DNA for the CDR3 is TGTGCCAGCAGTGAAGCGCTGGCGGTCGGGGTGGGGACAGGGTCCTACAATGAGCAGTTCTTC.

This clonotype occurred a few times. The chain is built from TRBV6-1 and TRBJ2-3; 8 bases line up with TRBD2. The CDR3 sequence is 17 residues long. Trimming took 1 base from V and 6 from J; bases not matched to a gene: 12. Germline assignment: CDR1 MNHNS and CDR2 SASEGT. CDR3 DNA sequence: TGTGCCAGCAGTGAAGACGAGGTAGCGGGATTGTCGGATACGCAGTATTTT. Translated, it gives CASSEDEVAGLSDTQYF.

This chain joins TRBV6-5 and TRBJ2-7, with D unclear. V lost 0 bases, J lost 1 base, and 7 bases lay in between. The CDR3 totals 14 residues. Germline V gives CDR1 MNHEY, CDR2 SVGAGI. In DNA form, the CDR3 reads TGTGCCAGCAGTTACTCTGGGGAATCCTACGAGCAGTACTTC. It yields the protein CASSYSGESYEQYF.

The chain has TRBV10-2 and TRBJ1-6, with a weak D call TRBD1 (6 bases). Germline CDR1 is WSHSY and CDR2 is SAAADI. The CDR3 has 14 residues. Trimming removed 7 bases from V and 8 bases from J, with 15 bases in between. CDR3 DNA: TGCGCCAGCACGGCGGGACATAACCATTCACCCCTCCACTTT. It translates to CASTAGHNHSPLHF.

At least ten counts were recorded for this clonotype. V gene TRBV28 combines with J gene TRBJ2-6; unclear D gene. The CDR3 consists of 15 residues. Germline loops: CDR1 MDHEN, CDR2 SYDVKM. Trimming pared 3 bases from V and 0 bases from J, leaving 6 bases between. CDR3 coding DNA: TGTGCCAGCAGTTTGGGAAACTCTGGGGCCAACGTCCTGACTTTC. Encoded protein: CASSLGNSGANVLTF. The full variable domain, its missing parts supplied by reference TRBV28 and TRBJ2-6, is DVKVTQSSRYLVKRTGEKVFLECVQDMDHENMFWYRQDPGLGLRLIYFSYDVKMKEKGDIPEGYSVSREKKERFSLILESASTNQTSMYLCASSLGNSGANVLTFGAGSRLTVL.

In its sample, this clonotype was seen a few times. In DNA, the CDR3 is TGTGCCAGCGGTGGGACTAGCTACGAGCAGTACTTC. Protein product: CASGGTSYEQYF. The rearrangement links TRBV9 to TRBJ2-7; 8 nucleotides match TRBD2. The CDR3 consists of 12 residues. J lost 3 bases, V lost 7 bases, and 3 bases had no gene match. The V gene's germline CDR1 is SGDLS and CDR2 YYNGEE.

The CDR3 sequence: CASRPEADEKLFF. CDR3 bases: TGTGCCAGCAGACCCGAAGCGGATGAAAAACTGTTTTTT. The chain joins TRBV27 to TRBJ1-4, with unresolved D. Germline values: CDR1 MNHEY, CDR2 SMNVEV (reference sequence). V was trimmed by 6 bases and J by 6 bases, leaving 11 bases between them. This CDR3 is built from 13 residues.

The rearrangement links TRBV10-2 to TRBJ1-3; 8 bases match TRBD1. Looked up from germline, CDR1 is WSHSY and CDR2 is SAAADI. V was clipped by 7 bases and J by 2 bases; unmatched bases: 7. The CDR3 spans 15 residues. The CDR3 spells CASTRPGGAGNTIYF. CDR3 nucleotides: TGCGCCAGCACCAGACCAGGGGGCGCTGGAAACACCATATATTTT.

The DNA of the CDR3 is TGTGCCAGCAGTCCTACGACAGGGGTCTACGAGCAGTACTTC. Amino acid sequence: CASSPTTGVYEQYF. The chain combines TRBV28 with TRBJ2-7, with 8 bases fitting TRBD1. The V gene's germline CDR1 is MDHEN and CDR2 SYDVKM. The CDR3 has 14 residues. V was clipped by 5 bases and J by 3 bases; unmatched bases: 6.

This clonotype occurred a few times. The V gene is TRBV6-1, the J gene TRBJ1-2, with 7 bases aligning to TRBD1. CDR3 size: 14 residues. Germline lookup yields CDR1 MNHNS and CDR2 SASEGT. The trim removed 6 bases at V and 4 bases at J, leaving 8 bases unmatched. Written as DNA, the CDR3 is TGTGCCAGCAGCCACAGGGGCGTAGGCTATGGCTACACCTTC. It codes for CASSHRGVGYGYTF.

This clonotype has only a few counts. The rearrangement joins TRBV2 to TRBJ2-7; TRBD1 aligns across 9 bases. The CDR3 runs 15 residues. The V gene's germline CDR1 is SNHLY and CDR2 FYNNEI. Trimming took 8 bases from V and 2 from J; bases not matched to a gene: 10. CDR3 bases: TGTGCCAGCCTCCGTGGGGACAGGGCCCCCTACGAGCAGTACTTC. It specifies CASLRGDRAPYEQYF.

The chain is built from TRBV20-1 and TRBJ2-3; D unclear. V lost 7 bases to trimming and J lost 4 bases, with 9 bases between them. CDR3 size: 11 residues. CDR1 and CDR2 (germline): DFQATT, SNEGSKA (reference sequence). CDR3 in DNA: TGCAGTGTATCGAAGTCAGATACGCAGTATTTT. It translates to CSVSKSDTQYF.

This clonotype was seen more than once but under ten times. The rearrangement links TRBV12-3 or TRBV12-4 to TRBJ1-1, with D uncertain. The CDR3 extends over 13 amino acids. V was clipped by 3 bases and J by 1 base, with 6 bases between them. CDR3 nucleotide sequence: TGTGCCAGCAGTTTGGTCAGGAACACTGAAGCTTTCTTT. Its translation is CASSLVRNTEAFF.

This clonotype occurred a few times. The chain joins TRBV28 to TRBJ1-4; D not certain. The V gene lost 6 bases and the J gene lost 5 bases, with 7 bases spanning the gap. The germline V gene has CDR1 MDHEN and CDR2 SYDVKM. This CDR3 has 12 amino acids. CDR3 in amino acids: CASRNQNEKLFF. CDR3 DNA sequence: TGTGCCAGCAGGAACCAAAATGAAAAACTGTTTTTT.

This clonotype was seen a few times. This sequence joins TRBV29-1 and TRBJ2-1; D unclear. Germline CDR1 is SQVTM and CDR2 is ANQGSEA. This CDR3 is 9 amino acids long. The ends were cut back, 3 bases at V and 10 bases at J, with 4 bases in the middle. The chain's CDR3 is CSVDREQFF. The CDR3 DNA follows: TGCAGCGTTGACAGGGAGCAGTTCTTC.

This clonotype was seen a handful of times. The chain joins TRBV7-2 to TRBJ2-7; 7 bases map to TRBD2. Germline V gene lookup returns CDR1 SGHTA and CDR2 FQGNSA. The CDR3 has 14 residues. V was clipped by 3 bases and J by 2 bases; unmatched bases: 4. Here the CDR3 reads CASSFAGEAYEQYF. In DNA form, the CDR3 reads TGTGCCAGCAGCTTTGCGGGAGAGGCCTACGAGCAGTACTTC.

V gene TRBV7-2 combines with J gene TRBJ2-5; no definite D call. The CDR3 extends over 16 amino acids. Germline V CDR1 and CDR2: SGHTA, FQGNSA. V was cut by 7 bases and J by 4 bases, with 22 bases left in between. The CDR3 nucleotides are TGTGCCAGCACACCCGGCACCCTGGCGGCGTCAGAGACCCAGTACTTC. Amino acids: CASTPGTLAASETQYF. The full variable domain, its missing parts supplied by reference TRBV7-2 and TRBJ2-5, is GAGVSQSPSNKVTEKGKDVELRCDPISGHTALYWYRQSLGQGLEFLIYFQGNSAPDKSGLPSDRFSAERTGGSVSTLTIQRTQQEDSAVYLCASTPGTLAASETQYFGPGTRLLVL.

This chain links TRBV7-2 with TRBJ1-1, with TRBD1 matching 7 bases. J gave up 1 base and V 1 base, and 3 bases lay outside the gene matches. The CDR3 totals 15 residues. CDR1 and CDR2 from the germline V gene are SGHTA and FQGNSA. The CDR3 region has the DNA TGTGCCAGCAGCTTAGTGACAGGGCCGAACACTGAAGCTTTCTTT. Amino acids: CASSLVTGPNTEAFF.

This sequence joins TRBV7-9 and TRBJ2-3; weak D call: TRBD2 (6 bases). The CDR3 runs to 13 residues. V shed 3 bases and J shed 8 bases, with 12 bases lying between them. Per germline, CDR1 SEHNR and CDR2 FQNEAQ (reference sequence). The CDR3: CASSFTSQGTQYF. DNA for the CDR3: TGTGCCAGCAGCTTTACTAGCCAGGGTACGCAGTATTTT.

CDR3 in DNA: TGCAGCGTTGAAGGGGCCGCCTGGGGCATTGGCTACACCTTC. Encoded protein: CSVEGAAWGIGYTF. The chain combines TRBV29-1 with TRBJ1-2; maybe TRBD1 (5 bases). Germline CDR1 is SQVTM and CDR2 is ANQGSEA. This CDR3 has 14 amino acids. The ends were cut back, 1 base at V and 7 bases at J, with 16 bases in the middle.

The J gene is TRBJ2-3, the V gene TRBV4-2, with 9 positions matching TRBD2. The CDR3 has 16 amino acids. Germline V gene lookup returns CDR1 LGHNA and CDR2 YNFKEQ. V gave up 2 bases and J gave up 4 bases; unmatched junction bases: 7. For the CDR3, the DNA is TGTGCCAGCAGCCAACATTTAGCGGGAGTAGCAGATACGCAGTATTTT. The encoded protein is CASSQHLAGVADTQYF.

This clonotype showed up just a few times. The chain employs TRBV5-1 and TRBJ1-5; D gene unclear. Germline V gene lookup returns CDR1 SGHRS and CDR2 YFSETQ. This CDR3 is built from 16 residues. Trimming shortened V by 0 bases and J by 0 bases, and 10 bases separated the two germline ends. The CDR3 spells CASSLARAYSNQPQHF. CDR3 nucleotide sequence: TGCGCCAGCAGCTTGGCTAGGGCGTATAGCAATCAGCCCCAGCATTTT.